This T cell receptor beta chain was captured in a study of early T cells in non-severe SARS-CoV-2 infection. At the level of the study: Chains from this unsorted whole-blood bulk RNA could not be paired.

Individual cDNA molecules carried attached unique molecular identifiers. TCRdb reprocessed the 5' RACE reads with MiXCR, giving one entry per CDR3 protein. The sample shows 50,000 to 65,000 distinct CDR3 sequences, under 15% of them seen only once. This clonotype was seen only a few times. Its antigen is unknown. Findings and caveats of the study: Anti-spike CD8 specificities were favored by VDJdb matching, whose results missed private and CD4 specificities.

Trimming took 5 bases from V and 2 from J, leaving 7 bases between them. This CDR3 has 12 amino acids. Input material: whole blood. This sequence was found in an adult who was a healthcare worker with PCR-confirmed SARS-CoV-2 infection or an uninfected control (not recorded which). The rearrangement links TRBV12-3 or TRBV12-4 to TRBJ2-7; D call uncertain. CDR3 loop: CASSPRAYEQYF. CDR3 sequence (DNA): TGTGCCAGCAGTCCCCGAGCCTACGAGCAGTACTTC.